This record concerns one T cell receptor (beta chain) sequence. Its antigen is currently unknown. The entry originates in a study of cytomegalovirus exposure and HLA in healthy donors. On the study more broadly: In an earlier analysis, around 120 million unique TCR beta sequences were found from about 179 million T cells. Findings and caveats of the study: Later on, an analysis tied 15,000 to 20,000 TCR beta sequences to HLA alleles at 0.05 false discovery rate. Specificity for CMV antigens was confirmed in vitro for a few of the CMV-associated chains.

V shed 3 bases, J shed 2 bases, and the junction held 9 bases outside the gene matches. The CDR3 has 18 amino acids. Germline V CDR1 and CDR2: SGDLS, YYNGEE. The PCR contained 60 Vbeta and 13 Jbeta primers. The protocol was immunoSEQ multiplex PCR, while the TCRdb copy is restricted to in-frame clones and leaves out a portion. This sample has tens of thousands of clones, with roughly nine tenths found just once. Sequenced: PBMCs. The chain has TRBV9 and TRBJ1-4; TRBD1 matches at 11 bases. This TCR derives from a woman aged 18 to 35 in good health and CMV-seronegative. The CDR3 DNA sequence: TGTGCCAGCAGCGCCGAGTTGGACAGGGGGCAGACTAATGAAAAACTGTTTTTT. Amino acid sequence: CASSAELDRGQTNEKLFF. The full variable domain, its missing parts supplied by reference TRBV9 and TRBJ1-4, is DSGVTQTPKHLITATGQRVTLRCSPRSGDLSVYWYQQSLDQGLQFLIQYYNGEERAKGNILERFSAQQFPDLHSELNLSSLELGDSALYFCASSAELDRGQTNEKLFFGSGTQLSVL.